This entry is about one T cell receptor (beta chain). Its antigen is as yet unknown. This record comes from a study of cytomegalovirus exposure and HLA in healthy donors. Per the germline V gene, CDR1 is MNHEY and CDR2 is SMNVEV (reference sequence). With 2 bases removed from V and 3 bases from J, the gap between germline ends came to 20 bases. This CDR3 spans 17 amino acids. The PCR made use of 60 Vbeta and 13 Jbeta primers. Measured with immunoSEQ multiplex PCR; TCRdb has only the in-frame clones, and not every one. The table has 100,000 to 150,000 clones, about 61% seen once. Study-wide points: When analyzed later, the rates of TCR association showed variation by HLA locus, with DRB1 the most and HLA-C the fewest. Some public TCRs appeared in many individuals, while most sequences were rare. In a later analysis, compared with equally common non-associated chains, HLA-associated beta chains were more expanded. Trimming of TCR beta V- and J-genes showed a link, identified in a later analysis, to a missense DCLRE1C variant.

The chain is built from TRBV27 and TRBJ2-7, with D possibly being TRBD1 (6 bases). The sample consisted of PBMCs. The source is a woman between 40 and 55 years old in good health and CMV-seronegative. CDR3 amino acids: CASSLTPGGGLLYEQYF. The CDR3 nucleotides read TGTGCCAGCAGTTTAACCCCTGGGGGCGGTTTACTCTACGAGCAGTACTTC.